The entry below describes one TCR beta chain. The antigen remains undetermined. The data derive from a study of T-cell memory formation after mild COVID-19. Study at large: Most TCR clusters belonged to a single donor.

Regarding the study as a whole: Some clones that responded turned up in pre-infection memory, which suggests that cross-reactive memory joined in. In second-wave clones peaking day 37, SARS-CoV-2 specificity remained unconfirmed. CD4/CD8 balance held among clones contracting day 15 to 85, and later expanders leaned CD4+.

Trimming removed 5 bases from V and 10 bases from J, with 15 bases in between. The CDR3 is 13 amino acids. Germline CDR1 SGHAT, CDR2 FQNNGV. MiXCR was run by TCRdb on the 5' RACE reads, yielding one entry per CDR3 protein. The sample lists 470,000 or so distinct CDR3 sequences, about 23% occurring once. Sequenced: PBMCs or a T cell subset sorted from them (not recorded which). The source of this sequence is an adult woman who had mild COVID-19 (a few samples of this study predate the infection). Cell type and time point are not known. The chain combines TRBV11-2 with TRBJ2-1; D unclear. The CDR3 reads CASSLGTFGEQFF. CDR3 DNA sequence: TGTGCCAGCAGCCTGGGTACGTTTGGGGAGCAGTTCTTC.